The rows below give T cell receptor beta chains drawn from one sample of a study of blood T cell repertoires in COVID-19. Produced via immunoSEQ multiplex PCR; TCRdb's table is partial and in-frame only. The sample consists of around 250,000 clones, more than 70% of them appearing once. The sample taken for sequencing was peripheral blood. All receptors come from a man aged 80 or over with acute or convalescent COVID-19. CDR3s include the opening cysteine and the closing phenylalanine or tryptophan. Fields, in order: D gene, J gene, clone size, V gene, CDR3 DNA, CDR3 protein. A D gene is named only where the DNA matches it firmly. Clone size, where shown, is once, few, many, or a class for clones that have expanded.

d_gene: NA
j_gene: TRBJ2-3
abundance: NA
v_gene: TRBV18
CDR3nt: TGTGCCAGCTCACAACCTAGCGGCACAGATACGCAGTATTTT
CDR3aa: CASSQPSGTDTQYF

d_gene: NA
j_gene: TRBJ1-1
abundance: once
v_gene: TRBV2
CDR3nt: TGTGCCAGCAAAGGATTTCAGGGAACGCCTGAAGCTTTCTTT
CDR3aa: CASKGFQGTPEAFF

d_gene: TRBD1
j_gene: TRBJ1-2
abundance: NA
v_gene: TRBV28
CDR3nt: TGTGCCAGCAGTTCCCGACAGGGGATCTATGGCTACACCTTC
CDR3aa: CASSSRQGIYGYTF

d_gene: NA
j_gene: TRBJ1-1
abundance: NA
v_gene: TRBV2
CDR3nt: TGTGCCAGCAGTGACCAGGGTTCCGAAGCTTTCTTT
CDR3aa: CASSDQGSEAFF

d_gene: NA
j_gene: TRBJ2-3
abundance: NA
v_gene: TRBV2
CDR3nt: TGTGCCAGCATTGATCTTGGCCCTCCCCCCACAGATACGCAGTATTTT
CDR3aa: CASIDLGPPPTDTQYF

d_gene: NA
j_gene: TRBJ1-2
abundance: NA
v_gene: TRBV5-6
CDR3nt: TGTGCCAGCAGCTCCGGACAGTTGAACTATGGCTACACCTTC
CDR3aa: CASSSGQLNYGYTF

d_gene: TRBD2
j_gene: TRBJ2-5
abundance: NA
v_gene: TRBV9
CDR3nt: TGTGCCAGCAGCCCCCTTTCGGGACTAGCGGGACGCGAGACCCAGTACTTC
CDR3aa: CASSPLSGLAGRETQYF

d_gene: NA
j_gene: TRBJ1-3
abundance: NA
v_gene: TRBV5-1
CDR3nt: TGCGCCAGCAGCTCAAACCCCGCGGGGACCTCTGGAAACACCATATATTTT
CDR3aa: CASSSNPAGTSGNTIYF

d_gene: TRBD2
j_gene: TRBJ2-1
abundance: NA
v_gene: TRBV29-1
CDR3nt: TGCAGCCTTAGCGGGAGCGTCTACAATGAGCAGTTCTTC
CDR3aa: CSLSGSVYNEQFF

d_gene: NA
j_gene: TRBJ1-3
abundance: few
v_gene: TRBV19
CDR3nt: TGTGCCAGTACCTCGGACAGACTAGGAAACACCATATATTTT
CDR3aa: CASTSDRLGNTIYF

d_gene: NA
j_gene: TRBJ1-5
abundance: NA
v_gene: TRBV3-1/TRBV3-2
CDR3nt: TGTGCCAGCAGCCCGCGGGATAGCAATCAGCCCCAGCATTTT
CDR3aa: CASSPRDSNQPQHF

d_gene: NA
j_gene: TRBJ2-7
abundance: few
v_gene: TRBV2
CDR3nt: TGTGCCAGCAGTGCCCAGGGGATGCACGAGCAGTACTTC
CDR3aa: CASSAQGMHEQYF

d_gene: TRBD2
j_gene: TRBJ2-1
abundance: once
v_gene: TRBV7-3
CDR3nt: TGTGCCAGCAGCGCGGAACGGGAGGGCCCGGGGAATGAGCAGTTCTTC
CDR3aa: CASSAEREGPGNEQFF

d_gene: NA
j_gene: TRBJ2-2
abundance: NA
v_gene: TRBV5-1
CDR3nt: TGCGCCAGCAGCTTGCCGGGAAGCGACGGGGAGCTGTTTTTT
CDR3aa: CASSLPGSDGELFF

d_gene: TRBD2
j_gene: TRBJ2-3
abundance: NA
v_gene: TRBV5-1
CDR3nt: TGCGCCAGCAGCTTGACTAGCGGGGGCACAGATACGCAGTATTTT
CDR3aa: CASSLTSGGTDTQYF

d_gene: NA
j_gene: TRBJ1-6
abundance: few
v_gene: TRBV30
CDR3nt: TGTGCCTGGAGGCAGGGAGGAGATTCACCCCTCCACTTT
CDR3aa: CAWRQGGDSPLHF

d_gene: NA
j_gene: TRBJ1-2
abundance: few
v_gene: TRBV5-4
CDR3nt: TGTGCCAGCAGCTTGGGGGCGGGCCTTGTGGACTATGGCTACACCTTC
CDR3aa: CASSLGAGLVDYGYTF

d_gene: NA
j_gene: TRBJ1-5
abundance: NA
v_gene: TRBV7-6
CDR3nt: TGTGCCAGCAGCTTAACGACAGGCAATAGCAATCAGCCCCAGCATTTT
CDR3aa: CASSLTTGNSNQPQHF

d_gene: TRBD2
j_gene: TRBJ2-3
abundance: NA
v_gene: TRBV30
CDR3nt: TGTGCCTGGAGCCTTACCGGGACTACCACAGATACGCAGTATTTT
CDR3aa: CAWSLTGTTTDTQYF

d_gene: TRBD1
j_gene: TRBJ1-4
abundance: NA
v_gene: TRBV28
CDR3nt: TGTGCCAGCCGCTCTCCCCTAGGGACAGGGAGTGAAAAACTGTTTTTT
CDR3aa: CASRSPLGTGSEKLFF

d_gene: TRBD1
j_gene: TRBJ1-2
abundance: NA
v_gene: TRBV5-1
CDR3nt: TGCGCCAGCAGCAGGGAGCAGGGGGCCCTGAGGGGCTACACCTTC
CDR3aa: CASSREQGALRGYTF

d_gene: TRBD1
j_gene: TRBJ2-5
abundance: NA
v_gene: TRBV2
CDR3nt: TGTGCCAGCAACCAGGGGGCTTTGGAAGAGACCCAGTACTTC
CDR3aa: CASNQGALEETQYF

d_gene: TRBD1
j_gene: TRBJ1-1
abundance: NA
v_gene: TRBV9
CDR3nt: TGTGCCAGCAGCGGCGAACAGGGGGGGTATCTCGACACTGAAGCTTTCTTT
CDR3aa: CASSGEQGGYLDTEAFF

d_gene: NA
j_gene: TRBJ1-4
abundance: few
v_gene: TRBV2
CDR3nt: TGTGCCAGCAGTGAAGCCAGGGGTGGTTATGAAAAACTGTTTTTT
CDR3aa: CASSEARGGYEKLFF

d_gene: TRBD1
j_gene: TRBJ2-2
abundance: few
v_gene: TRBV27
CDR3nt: TGTGCCAGCCGATCTACCGGGGCAGGGGGTGGTTCCGGGGAGCTGTTTTTT
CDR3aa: CASRSTGAGGGSGELFF

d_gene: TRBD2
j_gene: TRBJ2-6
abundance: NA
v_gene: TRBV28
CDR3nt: TGTGCCAGCAGTTTATTACTAGCGGGGAGCTCTGGGGCCAACGTCCTGACTTTC
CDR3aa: CASSLLLAGSSGANVLTF

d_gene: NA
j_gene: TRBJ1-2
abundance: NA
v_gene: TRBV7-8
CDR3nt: TGTGCCAGCAGCTCTCGGGGGACCTATGGCTACACCTTC
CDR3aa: CASSSRGTYGYTF

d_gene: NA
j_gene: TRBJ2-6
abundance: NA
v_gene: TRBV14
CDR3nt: TGTGCCAGCAGCCGAGTTCCTTCCGGGGCCAACGTCCTGACTTTC
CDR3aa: CASSRVPSGANVLTF

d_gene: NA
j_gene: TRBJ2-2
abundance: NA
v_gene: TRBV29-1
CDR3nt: TGCAGCGTTGTTTATCGGAACACCGGGGAGCTGTTTTTT
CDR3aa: CSVVYRNTGELFF

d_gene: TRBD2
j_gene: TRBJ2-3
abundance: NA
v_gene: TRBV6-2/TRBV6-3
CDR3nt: TGTGCCAGCAGTTTATGGACTAGCCCAGATACGCAGTATTTT
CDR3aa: CASSLWTSPDTQYF

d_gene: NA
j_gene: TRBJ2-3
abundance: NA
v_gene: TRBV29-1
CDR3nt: TGCAGCGTTGTGGAGGACGGGAGAGGCGCAGATACGCAGTATTTT
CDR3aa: CSVVEDGRGADTQYF

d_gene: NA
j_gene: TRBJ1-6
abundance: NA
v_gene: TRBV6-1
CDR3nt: TGTGCCAGCAGTGAAGCGACTAACATTAATTCACCCCTCCACTTT
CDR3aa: CASSEATNINSPLHF

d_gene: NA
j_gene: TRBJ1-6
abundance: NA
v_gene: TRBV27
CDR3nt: TGTGCCAGCAGTTTATCGATGAGCGGGGCGTACTATAATTCACCCCTCCACTTT
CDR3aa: CASSLSMSGAYYNSPLHF

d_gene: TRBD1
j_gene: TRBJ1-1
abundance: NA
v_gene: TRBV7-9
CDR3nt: TGTGCCAGCAGCACTAAGGGACAGCCCAACACTGAAGCTTTCTTT
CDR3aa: CASSTKGQPNTEAFF

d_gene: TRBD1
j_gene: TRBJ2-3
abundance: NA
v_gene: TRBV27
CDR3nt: TGTGCCAGCAGTTCGAGACAGGGGGCAAGGGCCACAGATACGCAGTATTTT
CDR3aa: CASSSRQGARATDTQYF

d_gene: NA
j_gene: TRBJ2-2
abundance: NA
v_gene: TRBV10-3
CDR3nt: TGTGCCACCAGTGACCCATTCCAGCTGTTTTTT
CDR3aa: CATSDPFQLFF